Each of the 21 T cell receptor beta chains below was sequenced from the same sample in a study of OX40 agonist ivuxolimab in advanced cancers. Profiled with immunoSEQ multiplex PCR; TCRdb holds only in-frame clones, not every one. The sample has roughly 25,000 clones; 80% to 90% are singletons. The material sequenced was CD4+ or CD8+ T cells sorted from blood, taken in a trial of the OX40 agonist ivuxolimab. The origin of the receptors is an adult with an advanced solid tumor such as melanoma, head and neck, liver or kidney cancer.

The chain has TRBV4-1 and TRBJ2-1, with D unclear. The CDR3 runs 13 residues. Germline CDR1 MGHRA, CDR2 YSYEKL. V was trimmed by 1 base and J by 5 bases, leaving 6 bases between them. This chain's CDR3 is CASSQARNNEQFF. The CDR3 bases are TGCGCCAGCAGCCAAGCTAGGAACAATGAGCAGTTCTTC.

This chain joins TRBV5-6 and TRBJ1-2, with D perhaps matching TRBD1 (5 bases). There are 15 residues in the CDR3. Trimming left V 2 bases short and J 0 bases short, with 11 bases between. The germline V gene encodes CDR1 SGHDT and CDR2 YYEEEE. The CDR3 loop reads CASSFAGIANYGYTF. The CDR3 coding sequence is TGTGCCAGCAGCTTTGCAGGGATAGCTAACTATGGCTACACCTTC.

This clone was detected only once. This chain connects TRBV9 to TRBJ1-1; no clear D. V dropped 3 bases and J dropped 5 bases, with 8 bases sitting between them. There are 12 residues in the CDR3. The germline CDR1 and CDR2 sequences are SGDLS and YYNGEE. The CDR3 nucleotides read TGTGCCAGCAGCGAGACGGGGACTGAAGCTTTCTTT. It codes for CASSETGTEAFF.

The CDR3 DNA is TGTGCCAGCAGCTTGGATACTCTCGAGTTGAGCACAGATACGCAGTATTTT. Protein product: CASSLDTLELSTDTQYF. The J gene is TRBJ2-3, the V gene TRBV5-6; D not certain. Germline V gene sequence: CDR1 SGHDT, CDR2 YYEEEE. The CDR3 spans 17 residues. Between the trimmed V and J ends, which lost 0 bases and 0 bases, there was a span of 14 bases. The entire variable domain, with the rest obtained from reference TRBV5-6 and TRBJ2-3, is as follows: DAGVTQSPTHLIKTRGQQVTLRCSPKSGHDTVSWYQQALGQGPQFIFQYYEEEERQRGNFPDRFSGHQFPNYSSELNVNALLLGDSALYLCASSLDTLELSTDTQYFGPGTRLTVL.

The chain employs TRBV14 and TRBJ1-1; no firm D call. The V gene lost 0 bases and the J gene lost 0 bases, with 2 bases spanning the gap. Germline CDR1 SGHDN, CDR2 FVKESK. CDR3 size: 13 residues. The DNA for the CDR3 is TGTGCCAGCAGCCAAGAAATGAACACTGAAGCTTTCTTT. This gives the protein CASSQEMNTEAFF. Filled out from reference TRBV14 and TRBJ1-1, the complete variable domain reads EAGVTQFPSHSVIEKGQTVTLRCDPISGHDNLYWYRRVMGKEIKFLLHFVKESKQDESGMPNNRFLAERTGGTYSTLKVQPAELEDSGVYFCASSQEMNTEAFFGQGTRLTVV.

The chain is built from TRBV19 and TRBJ2-3, with D tentatively TRBD2 (6 bases). CDR3 length: 16 amino acids. V lost 1 base and J 5 bases, leaving 16 bases between the germline ends. Germline V CDR1 and CDR2: LNHDA, SQIVND (reference sequence). Here the CDR3 reads CASSIAAAVGGDTQYF. The CDR3 DNA follows: TGTGCCAGTAGTATAGCCGCCGCCGTGGGGGGAGATACGCAGTATTTT.

The chain recombines TRBV6-4 with TRBJ2-1, with 8 bases identical to TRBD2. The CDR3 has 15 residues. J was trimmed by 9 bases and V by 5 bases; bases with no gene match: 12. In germline, CDR1 is MRHNA, CDR2 SNTAGT. CDR3 DNA sequence: TGTGCCAGCAGTTGGGGGAGCGGGAGCCTGGGTGAGCAGTTCTTC. Translating gives CASSWGSGSLGEQFF.

The chain has TRBV10-2 and TRBJ2-6, with unresolved D. Trimming took off 3 bases at V and 4 bases at J, with 4 bases between the two ends. The CDR3 length is 13 residues. CDR1 is WSHSY, CDR2 SAAADI, per germline. CDR3 amino acids: CASSDGGANVLTF. The CDR3 nucleotides read TGCGCCAGCAGTGATGGGGGGGCCAACGTCCTGACTTTC.

V usage is TRBV19 and J usage is TRBJ2-2; tentatively, D is TRBD1 (6 bases). CDR1 is LNHDA and CDR2 is SQIVND in the germline V gene (reference sequence). Trimming left V 3 bases short and J 5 bases short, with 16 bases between. The CDR3 extends over 16 amino acids. The CDR3 nucleotides read TGTGCCAGTAGTATTGTGGGGGCCCTAGGGACCGGGGAGCTGTTTTTT. Translation: CASSIVGALGTGELFF.

V is TRBV6-6 and J is TRBJ2-3; 12 nucleotides align to TRBD2. Per germline, CDR1 MNHNY and CDR2 SVGAGI (reference sequence). This CDR3 contains 16 residues. V shed 0 bases and J 7 bases; nucleotides not matched to a gene: 5. CDR3 loop: CASSYSLAGGINTQYF. The CDR3 region has the DNA TGTGCCAGCAGTTACTCTCTAGCGGGGGGGATAAATACGCAGTATTTT.

The chain uses TRBV9 and TRBJ1-4; perhaps TRBD1 as D (6 bases). Germline V gene sequence: CDR1 SGDLS, CDR2 YYNGEE. The V end lost 3 bases, the J end lost 9 bases, and 12 bases lay between the germline ends. The CDR3 contains 13 residues. CDR3: CASSGRQDQKLFF. The CDR3 DNA reads as TGTGCCAGCAGCGGTCGACAGGATCAAAAACTGTTTTTT.

The chain combines TRBV27 with TRBJ2-3; 12 positions match TRBD2. The CDR3 consists of 20 residues. With 1 base clipped from V and 0 bases from J, the junction kept 11 bases outside the gene matches. From germline, CDR1 is MNHEY and CDR2 SMNVEV (reference sequence). Here the CDR3 reads CASSLLASGRAALSTDTQYF. DNA for the CDR3: TGTGCCAGCAGTTTATTAGCTAGCGGGAGGGCCGCGTTAAGCACAGATACGCAGTATTTT.

This clone has just a few counts. The chain combines TRBV21-1 with TRBJ2-5; the D call of TRBD2 is as the table states it, not checked on the DNA. TRBV21-1 is annotated as a pseudogene. The CDR3 has 13 residues. In DNA, the CDR3 is TGTGCCAGCAGCAAGGGAGTTCAAGAGACCCAGTACTTC. This translates into CASSKGVQETQYF.

The V gene is TRBV10-1, the J gene TRBJ2-1; D gene unclear. This CDR3 is built from 11 residues. The germline V gene has CDR1 WNHNN and CDR2 SYGVQD (reference sequence). Trimming took 2 bases from V and 10 from J, leaving 6 bases between them. The CDR3 loop reads CASSEGAEQFF. The DNA of the CDR3 is TGCGCCAGCAGTGAGGGAGCGGAGCAGTTCTTC.

The chain carries TRBV7-3 and TRBJ1-1; D is unresolved. Germline V gene data show CDR1 as SGHTA and CDR2 as FQGTGA. V lost 0 bases and J lost 1, with 6 bases in between. The CDR3 spans 14 residues. This chain's CDR3 is CASSLTGGNTEAFF. For the CDR3, the DNA is TGTGCCAGCAGCTTAACGGGCGGGAACACTGAAGCTTTCTTT.

Comments on this clone: Different DNA sequences within this sample yield the same CDR3. This rearrangement joins TRBV9 to TRBJ2-3; D possibly corresponds to TRBD2 (6 bases). The CDR3 length is 15 residues. Trimming removed 0 bases from V and 0 bases from J, with 8 bases in between. CDR1 is SGDLS, CDR2 YYNGEE, per germline. The CDR3 nucleotides are TGTGCCAGCAGCGTAGGCGGGGCTAGCACAGATACGCAGTATTTT. Protein product: CASSVGGASTDTQYF.

The chain has TRBV11-2 and TRBJ2-3, with 11 bases lining up with TRBD2. Germline-derived CDR1 and CDR2 are SGHAT and FQNNGV. The CDR3 consists of 18 residues. After removal of 4 bases from V and 5 bases from J, the junction contained 14 bases not matched to a gene. This CDR3 is CASSSEAIAGGPGDTQYF. The CDR3 coding sequence is TGTGCCAGCAGCTCAGAAGCTATAGCGGGAGGGCCGGGAGATACGCAGTATTTT.

V is TRBV29-1 and J is TRBJ2-2; the match to TRBD1 covers 7 bases. The J segment lost 6 bases and the V segment lost 2 bases, leaving 6 bases of the junction unmatched. In germline, CDR1 is SQVTM, CDR2 ANQGSEA. CDR3 length equals 14 residues. The chain's CDR3 is CSVESDRVPGELFF. The CDR3 DNA follows: TGCAGCGTTGAAAGCGACAGGGTCCCCGGGGAGCTGTTTTTT.

The chain has TRBV19 and TRBJ1-1; no clear D gene. CDR1 and CDR2 from the germline V gene are LNHDA and SQIVND (reference sequence). CDR3 length: 12 residues. V dropped 5 bases and J dropped 0 bases, with 4 bases sitting between them. The chain's CDR3 is CASSLVNTEAFF. DNA for the CDR3: TGTGCCAGTAGTTTAGTGAACACTGAAGCTTTCTTT.

V and J are TRBV4-1 and TRBJ2-6; the D gene is possibly TRBD1 (6 bases). Germline V gene sequence: CDR1 MGHRA, CDR2 YSYEKL. The CDR3 covers 15 residues. Trimming cost V 4 bases and J 1 base, with 8 bases left between them. The CDR3 region is CASSPTGSGANVLTF. The CDR3 coding sequence is TGCGCCAGCAGCCCAACAGGGTCTGGGGCCAACGTCCTGACTTTC.

The V and J genes are TRBV9 and TRBJ1-2; 9 positions match TRBD1. The germline V gene has CDR1 SGDLS and CDR2 YYNGEE. The CDR3 contains 15 residues. V shed 0 bases and J 1 base; nucleotides not matched to a gene: 1. In DNA, the CDR3 is TGTGCCAGCAGCGTAGGGGACAGGGATAACTATGGCTACACCTTC. Residues: CASSVGDRDNYGYTF. The variable domain in full, with the rest retrieved from reference TRBV9 and TRBJ1-2, is DSGVTQTPKHLITATGQRVTLRCSPRSGDLSVYWYQQSLDQGLQFLIQYYNGEERAKGNILERFSAQQFPDLHSELNLSSLELGDSALYFCASSVGDRDNYGYTFGSGTRLTVV.